The 18 T cell receptor beta chains reported below all come from one sample, sequenced in a study of T-cell memory formation after mild COVID-19. TCRdb processed the 5' RACE reads anew with MiXCR; each CDR3 protein has one entry. This sample yields roughly 450,000 distinct CDR3 sequences, of which around 17% are seen a single time; roughly 21% belongs to the top ten. The sequenced sample consisted of PBMCs or a T cell subset sorted from them (not recorded which). The source is a man aged 18 to 29 who had mild COVID-19 (a few samples of this study predate the infection). Cell type and time point are not known.

This clonotype was counted a few times. The V and J genes are TRBV6-5 and TRBJ2-5, with D possibly TRBD2 on 6 matching bases. The V and J ends lost 2 bases and 1 base respectively, with 14 bases between them. CDR1 is MNHEY and CDR2 is SVGAGI in the germline V gene. The CDR3 loop spans 16 amino acids. Here the CDR3 reads CASSYRKPGLQETQYF. The CDR3, as DNA: TGTGCCAGCAGTTACCGGAAACCGGGACTCCAAGAGACCCAGTACTTC.

In its sample, this clonotype was seen a few times. The junction departs from the called germline gene at one end, perhaps through a read error. The chain combines TRBV7-2 with TRBJ1-2; D perhaps matches TRBD1 (6 bases). Germline assignment: CDR1 SGHTA and CDR2 FQGNSA. CDR3 size: 12 residues. CDR3 in amino acids: CASSEPPGGANF. The CDR3 coding sequence is TGTGCCAGCAGCGAGCCCCCCGGGGGCGCGAACTTC.

This clonotype was counted a few times. V and J are TRBV7-8 and TRBJ2-4; D is uncertain. V was shortened by 6 bases and J by 0 bases, with 21 bases between the two germline ends. Germline-derived CDR1 and CDR2 are SGHVS and FQNEAQ. The CDR3 consists of 18 residues. This CDR3 reads CASSLTSPFTLAKNIQYF. The CDR3 coding sequence is TGTGCCAGCAGTTTAACGTCCCCGTTCACTTTAGCCAAAAACATTCAGTACTTC.

J is TRBJ2-1 and V is TRBV27; D not resolved. This CDR3 is built from 14 residues. V was shortened by 7 bases and J by 0 bases, with 10 bases between the two germline ends. CDR1 MNHEY and CDR2 SMNVEV come from the germline V gene (reference sequence). The CDR3 region is CASMGFSSYNEQFF. CDR3 nucleotides: TGTGCCAGCATGGGGTTTAGCTCCTACAATGAGCAGTTCTTC.

This clonotype was detected many times. A read error may account for a junction end that differs from germline. This rearrangement joins TRBV18 to TRBJ2-5; tentatively, D is TRBD1 or TRBD2 (5 bases each). CDR3 length equals 13 residues. Germline-derived CDR1 and CDR2 are KGHSH and LQKENI. The CDR3 is CASSPGHQETQYF. For the CDR3, the DNA is TGCGCCAGCAGCCCGGGACACCAAGAGACCCAGTACTTC.

The CDR3 coding sequence is TGTGCCAGCTCACCATCCGGACAGGACACTGAAGCTTTCTTT. Protein sequence: CASSPSGQDTEAFF. This chain links TRBV18 with TRBJ1-1; 7 nucleotides line up with TRBD1. The J segment lost 3 bases and the V segment lost 2 bases, leaving 3 bases of the junction unmatched. The CDR3 length is 14 residues. Germline values: CDR1 KGHSH, CDR2 LQKENI.

This clonotype was detected many times. This chain joins TRBV5-1 and TRBJ1-2; unclear D gene. V was pared by 0 bases and J by 0 bases, with 6 bases between. The CDR3 covers 14 residues. Per the germline V gene, CDR1 is SGHRS and CDR2 is YFSETQ. For the CDR3, the DNA is TGCGCCAGCAGCTTGGAGAGCCCTAACTATGGCTACACCTTC. Amino acid sequence: CASSLESPNYGYTF.

The V and J genes are TRBV20-1 and TRBJ1-5; TRBD1 matches at 7 bases. This CDR3 comprises 14 residues. From germline, CDR1 is DFQATT and CDR2 SNEGSKA (reference sequence). The V gene end was trimmed by 5 bases and the J gene end by 2 bases; junction bases not matched to a gene: 6. CDR3 coding DNA: TGCAGTGCTCCCCAGGGGGTAGGCAATCAGCCCCAGCATTTT. Amino acid sequence: CSAPQGVGNQPQHF.

This clonotype has ten or more counts. The V and J genes are TRBV3-1 and TRBJ2-3; D is unresolved. The CDR3 length is 12 residues. CDR1 and CDR2 (germline): LGHDT, YNNKEL (reference sequence). The ends were cut back, 1 base at V and 5 bases at J, with 4 bases in the middle. The DNA of the CDR3 is TGTGCCAGCAGCCAAGTAAGAGATACGCAGTATTTT. Protein sequence: CASSQVRDTQYF.

This clonotype was observed a handful of times. The chain links TRBV7-2 to TRBJ2-1; a weak D match, TRBD2 (6 bases). CDR1 and CDR2 from the germline V gene are SGHTA and FQGNSA. V was trimmed by 3 bases and J by 6 bases, leaving 9 bases between them. The CDR3 contains 13 residues. The CDR3 region is CASSLAGRNEQFF. The DNA for the CDR3 is TGTGCCAGCAGCTTGGCGGGGCGCAATGAGCAGTTCTTC.

This clonotype was seen a handful of times. The V call is TRBV6-5, the J call TRBJ2-5, with 10 bases identical to TRBD2. With 6 bases clipped from V and 3 bases from J, the junction kept 7 bases outside the gene matches. Germline assignment: CDR1 MNHEY and CDR2 SVGAGI. This CDR3 is built from 15 residues. Written as DNA, the CDR3 is TGTGCCAGCAGCTATACTAGCGGGGTGAAAGAGACCCAGTACTTC. Translated, it gives CASSYTSGVKETQYF.

This clonotype has a handful of counts. This sequence joins TRBV3-1 and TRBJ2-5; perhaps D is TRBD1 or TRBD2 (5 bases each). The CDR3 contains 16 residues. Germline V CDR1 and CDR2: LGHDT, YNNKEL (reference sequence). V gave up 4 bases and J gave up 2 bases, with 17 bases separating them. The CDR3: CASSRGTGTTQETQYF. The CDR3 DNA is TGTGCCAGCAGCCGAGGGACCGGGACCACACAAGAGACCCAGTACTTC.

This sequence joins TRBV20-1 and TRBJ2-2; a possible D gene is TRBD1 (6 bases). The CDR3 extends over 13 amino acids. V lost 3 bases to trimming and J lost 6 bases, with 11 bases between them. The germline V gene encodes CDR1 DFQATT and CDR2 SNEGSKA (reference sequence). CDR3 protein: CSASRAGAGELFF. CDR3 sequence (DNA): TGCAGTGCTAGTAGGGCAGGGGCCGGGGAGCTGTTTTTT.

V is TRBV7-6 and J is TRBJ1-1; D remains unclear. Trimming shortened V by 5 bases and J by 2 bases, and 12 bases separated the two germline ends. There are 14 residues in the CDR3. Germline V gene sequence: CDR1 SGHVS, CDR2 FNYEAQ. CDR3 coding DNA: TGTGCCAGCAGCCAAACGTTAAGAAACACTGAAGCTTTCTTT. Its translation: CASSQTLRNTEAFF.

This clonotype occurred many times. The V gene is TRBV5-1, the J gene TRBJ2-3; possibly TRBD1 for D (6 bases). V lost 0 bases and J lost 2, with 13 bases in between. In germline, CDR1 is SGHRS, CDR2 YFSETQ. The CDR3 consists of 16 residues. The DNA for the CDR3 is TGCGCCAGCAGCTTGGGCGCCAGGGGATTCACAGATACGCAGTATTTT. This sequence encodes CASSLGARGFTDTQYF.

Points on this clonotype: One end of the junction does not line up with germline, which may come from a read error. The chain couples TRBV4-3 to TRBJ2-6, with TRBD1 as a possible D gene (5 bases). Looked up from germline, CDR1 is LGHNA and CDR2 is YSLEER. The CDR3 is 18 residues long. The CDR3, as DNA: TGCGCCAGCAGCCAAGGGGTAGGGGCCTCCTCTGGGGACAACGTCCTGACTTTC. Translating gives CASSQGVGASSGDNVLTF.

The rearrangement links TRBV9 to TRBJ1-3; D unclear. This CDR3 spans 17 amino acids. Deletions cut 0 bases from V and 0 bases from J, with 13 bases between. Germline CDR1 SGDLS, CDR2 YYNGEE. Here the CDR3 reads CASSVAFSGNSGNTIYF. Here the CDR3 DNA reads TGTGCCAGCAGCGTAGCTTTCTCAGGAAACTCTGGAAACACCATATATTTT.

The rearrangement uses TRBV2 and TRBJ2-2, with no clear D. Germline V gene sequence: CDR1 SNHLY, CDR2 FYNNEI. The CDR3 has 13 amino acids. Trimming cost V 7 bases and J 5 bases, with 11 bases left between them. The DNA for the CDR3 is TGTGCCAGCACCGAGGCCGGGACCGGGGAGCTGTTTTTT. It translates to CASTEAGTGELFF. The full variable domain, with the rest looked up from reference TRBV2 and TRBJ2-2, is EPEVTQTPSHQVTQMGQEVILRCVPISNHLYFYWYRQILGQKVEFLVSFYNNEISEKSEIFDDQFSVERPDGSNFTLKIRSTKLEDSAMYFCASTEAGTGELFFGEGSRLTVL.